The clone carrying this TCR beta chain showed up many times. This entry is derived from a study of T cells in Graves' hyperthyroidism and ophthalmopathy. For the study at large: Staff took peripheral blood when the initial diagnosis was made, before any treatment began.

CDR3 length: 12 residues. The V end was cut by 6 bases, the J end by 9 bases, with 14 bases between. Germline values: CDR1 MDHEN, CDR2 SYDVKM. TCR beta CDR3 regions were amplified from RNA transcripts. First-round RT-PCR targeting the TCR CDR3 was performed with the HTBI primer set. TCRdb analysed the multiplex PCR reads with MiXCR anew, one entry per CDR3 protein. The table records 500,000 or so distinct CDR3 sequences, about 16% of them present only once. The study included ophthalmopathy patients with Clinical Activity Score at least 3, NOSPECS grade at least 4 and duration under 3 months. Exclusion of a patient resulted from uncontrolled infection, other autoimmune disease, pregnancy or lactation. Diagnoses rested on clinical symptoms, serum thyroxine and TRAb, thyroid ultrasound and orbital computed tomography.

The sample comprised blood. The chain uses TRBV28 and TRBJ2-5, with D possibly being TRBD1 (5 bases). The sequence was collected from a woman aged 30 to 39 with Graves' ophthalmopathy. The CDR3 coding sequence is TGTGCCAGCAGCTCATCCCCCAGGGCCCAGTACTTC. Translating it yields CASSSSPRAQYF.